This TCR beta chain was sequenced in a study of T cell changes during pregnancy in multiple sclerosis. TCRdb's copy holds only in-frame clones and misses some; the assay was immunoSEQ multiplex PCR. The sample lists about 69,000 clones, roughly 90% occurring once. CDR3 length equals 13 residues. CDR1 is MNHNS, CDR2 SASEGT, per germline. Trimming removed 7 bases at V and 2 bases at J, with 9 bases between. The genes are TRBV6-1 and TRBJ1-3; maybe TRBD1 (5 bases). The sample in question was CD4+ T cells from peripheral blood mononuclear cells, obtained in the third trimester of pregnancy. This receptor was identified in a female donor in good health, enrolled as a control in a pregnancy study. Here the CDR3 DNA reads TGTGCCAGCATCTCGGGGGCTGGAAACACCATATATTTT. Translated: CASISGAGNTIYF.